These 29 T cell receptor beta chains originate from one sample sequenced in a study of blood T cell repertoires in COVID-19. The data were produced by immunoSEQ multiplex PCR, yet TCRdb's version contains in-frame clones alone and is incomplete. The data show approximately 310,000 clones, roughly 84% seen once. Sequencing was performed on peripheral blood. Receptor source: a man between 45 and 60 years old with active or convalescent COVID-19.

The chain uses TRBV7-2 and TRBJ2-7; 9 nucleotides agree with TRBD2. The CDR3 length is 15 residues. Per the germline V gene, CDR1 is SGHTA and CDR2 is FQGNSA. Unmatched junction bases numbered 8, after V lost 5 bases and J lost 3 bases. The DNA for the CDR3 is TGTGCCAGCAGCGTTTCTAGCGGGAATCTCTACGAGCAGTACTTC. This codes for CASSVSSGNLYEQYF.

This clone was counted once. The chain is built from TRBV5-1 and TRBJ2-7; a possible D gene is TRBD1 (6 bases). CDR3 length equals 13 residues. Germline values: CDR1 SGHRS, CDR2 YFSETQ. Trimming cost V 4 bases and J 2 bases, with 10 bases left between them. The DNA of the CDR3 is TGCGCCAGCAGCAGCCGGGACACCTACGAGCAGTACTTC. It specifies CASSSRDTYEQYF.

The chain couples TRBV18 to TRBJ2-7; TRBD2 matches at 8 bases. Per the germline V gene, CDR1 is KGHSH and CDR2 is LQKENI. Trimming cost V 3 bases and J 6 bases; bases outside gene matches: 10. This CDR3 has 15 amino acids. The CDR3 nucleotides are TGTGCCAGCTCACCCGAAAGAGCGGGAGCAGGCGAGCAGTACTTC. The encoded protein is CASSPERAGAGEQYF.

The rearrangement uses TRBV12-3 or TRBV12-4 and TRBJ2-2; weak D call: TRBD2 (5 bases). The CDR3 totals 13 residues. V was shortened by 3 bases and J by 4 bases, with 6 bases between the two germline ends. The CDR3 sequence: CASSFGVTGELFF. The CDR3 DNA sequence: TGTGCCAGCAGTTTCGGGGTCACCGGGGAGCTGTTTTTT.

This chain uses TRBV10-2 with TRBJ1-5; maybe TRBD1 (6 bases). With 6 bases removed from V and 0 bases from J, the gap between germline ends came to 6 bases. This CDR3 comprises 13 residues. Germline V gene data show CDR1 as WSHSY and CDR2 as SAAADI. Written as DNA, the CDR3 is TGCGCCAGCAGACAGGGTAGCAATCAGCCCCAGCATTTT. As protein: CASRQGSNQPQHF.

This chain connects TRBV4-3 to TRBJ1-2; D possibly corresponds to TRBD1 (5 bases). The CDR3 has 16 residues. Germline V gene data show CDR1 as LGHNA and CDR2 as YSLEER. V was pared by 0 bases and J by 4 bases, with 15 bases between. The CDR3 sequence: CASSQDSGGASYGYTF. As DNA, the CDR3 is TGCGCCAGCAGCCAAGATTCGGGGGGAGCCAGCTATGGCTACACCTTC.

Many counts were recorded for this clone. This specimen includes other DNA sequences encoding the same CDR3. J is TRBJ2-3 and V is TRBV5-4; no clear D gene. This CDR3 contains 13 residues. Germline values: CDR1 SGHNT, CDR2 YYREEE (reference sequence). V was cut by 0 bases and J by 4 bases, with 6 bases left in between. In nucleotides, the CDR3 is TGTGCCAGCAGCTTGGCAGGTCCAGATACGCAGTATTTT. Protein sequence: CASSLAGPDTQYF.

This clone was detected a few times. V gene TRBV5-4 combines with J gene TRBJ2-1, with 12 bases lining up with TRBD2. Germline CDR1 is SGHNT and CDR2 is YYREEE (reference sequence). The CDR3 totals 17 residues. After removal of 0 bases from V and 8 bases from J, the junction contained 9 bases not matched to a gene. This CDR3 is CASSLALAGGPYDEQFF. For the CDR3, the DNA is TGTGCCAGCAGCTTGGCTCTAGCGGGAGGGCCGTATGATGAGCAGTTCTTC. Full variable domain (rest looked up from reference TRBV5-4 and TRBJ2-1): ETGVTQSPTHLIKTRGQQVTLRCSSQSGHNTVSWYQQALGQGPQFIFQYYREEENGRGNFPPRFSGLQFPNYSSELNVNALELDDSALYLCASSLALAGGPYDEQFFGPGTRLTVL.

In DNA form, the CDR3 reads TGTGCCAGCAGCTTAGACAGGGCCTGGGAGCAGTACTTC. It yields the protein CASSLDRAWEQYF. V is TRBV11-2 and J is TRBJ2-7, with D perhaps matching TRBD1 (5 bases). Trimming left V 0 bases short and J 7 bases short, with 10 bases between. Per germline, CDR1 SGHAT and CDR2 FQNNGV. The CDR3 covers 13 residues.

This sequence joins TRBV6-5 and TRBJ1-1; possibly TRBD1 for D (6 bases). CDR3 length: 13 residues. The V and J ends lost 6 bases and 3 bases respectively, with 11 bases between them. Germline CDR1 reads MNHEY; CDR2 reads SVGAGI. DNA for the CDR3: TGTGCCAGCAGCAACAGGGTCGACACTGAAGCTTTCTTT. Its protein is CASSNRVDTEAFF.

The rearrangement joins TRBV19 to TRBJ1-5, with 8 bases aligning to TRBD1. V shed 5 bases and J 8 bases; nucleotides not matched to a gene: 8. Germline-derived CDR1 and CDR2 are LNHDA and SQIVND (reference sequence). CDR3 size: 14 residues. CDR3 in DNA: TGTGCCAGTAGTCCAGGACAGGGTTTCGAGCCCCAGCATTTT. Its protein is CASSPGQGFEPQHF.

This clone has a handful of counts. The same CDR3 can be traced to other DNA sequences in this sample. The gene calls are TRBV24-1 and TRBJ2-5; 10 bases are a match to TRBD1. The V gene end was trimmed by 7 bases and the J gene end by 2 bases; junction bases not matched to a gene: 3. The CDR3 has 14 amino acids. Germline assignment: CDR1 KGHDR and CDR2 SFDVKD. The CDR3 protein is CATSEDRGQETQYF. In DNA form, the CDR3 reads TGTGCCACCAGCGAGGACAGGGGGCAAGAGACCCAGTACTTC.

This CDR3 is CASSSGQSNTEAFF. CDR3 in DNA: TGTGCCAGCAGCTCGGGACAGTCGAACACTGAAGCTTTCTTT. This chain connects TRBV7-9 to TRBJ1-1; 7 bases agree with TRBD1. The CDR3 extends over 14 amino acids. Germline values: CDR1 SEHNR, CDR2 FQNEAQ (reference sequence). Trimming cost V 4 bases and J 1 base; bases outside gene matches: 3.

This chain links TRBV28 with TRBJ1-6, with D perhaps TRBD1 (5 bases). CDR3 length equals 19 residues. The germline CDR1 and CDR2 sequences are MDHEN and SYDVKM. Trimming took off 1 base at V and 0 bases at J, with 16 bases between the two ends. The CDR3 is CASSLLGPRQFSYNSPLHF. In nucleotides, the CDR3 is TGTGCCAGCAGTTTATTGGGCCCCAGACAGTTCTCCTATAATTCACCCCTCCACTTT.

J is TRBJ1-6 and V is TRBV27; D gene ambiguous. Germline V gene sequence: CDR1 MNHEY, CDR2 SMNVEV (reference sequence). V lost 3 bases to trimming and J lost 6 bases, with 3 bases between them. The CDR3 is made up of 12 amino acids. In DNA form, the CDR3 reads TGTGCCAGCAGTTTCGGTAATTCACCCCTCCACTTT. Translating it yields CASSFGNSPLHF.

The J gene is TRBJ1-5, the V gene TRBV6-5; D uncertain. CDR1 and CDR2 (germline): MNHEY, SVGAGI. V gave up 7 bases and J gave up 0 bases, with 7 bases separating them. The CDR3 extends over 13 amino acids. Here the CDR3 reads CASKGGSNQPQHF. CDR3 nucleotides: TGTGCCAGCAAAGGAGGTAGCAATCAGCCCCAGCATTTT.

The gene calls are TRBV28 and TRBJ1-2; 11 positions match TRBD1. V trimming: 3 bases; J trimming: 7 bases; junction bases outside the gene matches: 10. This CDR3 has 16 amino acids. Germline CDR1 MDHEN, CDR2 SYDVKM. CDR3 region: CASSFHLGQGDLGYTF. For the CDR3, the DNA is TGTGCCAGCAGTTTCCACCTGGGACAGGGGGATCTTGGCTACACCTTC.

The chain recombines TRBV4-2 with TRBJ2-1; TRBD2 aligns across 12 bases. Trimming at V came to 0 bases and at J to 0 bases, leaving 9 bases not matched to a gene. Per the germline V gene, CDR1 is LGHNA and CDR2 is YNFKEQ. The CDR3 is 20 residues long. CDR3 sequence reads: CASSQEGLAGLPFSYNEQFF. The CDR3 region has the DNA TGTGCCAGCAGCCAAGAGGGACTAGCGGGCCTACCGTTCTCCTACAATGAGCAGTTCTTC.

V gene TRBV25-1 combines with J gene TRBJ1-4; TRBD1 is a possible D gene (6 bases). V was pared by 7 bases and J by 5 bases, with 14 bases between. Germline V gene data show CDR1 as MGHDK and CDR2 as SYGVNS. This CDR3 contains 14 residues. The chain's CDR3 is CASIDKTGNEKLFF. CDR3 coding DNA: TGTGCCAGCATAGATAAGACAGGCAATGAAAAACTGTTTTTT. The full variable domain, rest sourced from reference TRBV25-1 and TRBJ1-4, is EADIYQTPRYLVIGTGKKITLECSQTMGHDKMYWYQQDPGMELHLIHYSYGVNSTEKGDLSSESTVSRIRTEHFPLTLESARPSHTSQYLCASIDKTGNEKLFFGSGTQLSVL.

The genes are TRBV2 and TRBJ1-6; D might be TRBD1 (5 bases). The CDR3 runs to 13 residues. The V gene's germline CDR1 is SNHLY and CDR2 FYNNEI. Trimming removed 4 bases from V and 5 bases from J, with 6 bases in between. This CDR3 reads CASSVTDNSPLHF. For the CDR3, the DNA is TGTGCCAGCAGTGTGACAGATAATTCACCCCTCCACTTT.

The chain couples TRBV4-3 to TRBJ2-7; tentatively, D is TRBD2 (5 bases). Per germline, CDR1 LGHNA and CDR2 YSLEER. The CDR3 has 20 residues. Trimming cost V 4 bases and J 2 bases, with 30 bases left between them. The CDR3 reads CASSPGSLRGNEFGTYEQYF. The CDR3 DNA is TGCGCCAGCAGCCCGGGATCCCTGAGAGGTAACGAGTTCGGTACCTACGAGCAGTACTTC.

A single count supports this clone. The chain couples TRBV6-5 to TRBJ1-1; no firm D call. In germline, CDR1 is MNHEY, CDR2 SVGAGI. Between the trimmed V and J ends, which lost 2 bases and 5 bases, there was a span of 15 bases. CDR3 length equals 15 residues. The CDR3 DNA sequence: TGTGCCAGCAGTTACCAGGTTGCAGGTTCGACTGAAGCTTTCTTT. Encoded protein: CASSYQVAGSTEAFF.

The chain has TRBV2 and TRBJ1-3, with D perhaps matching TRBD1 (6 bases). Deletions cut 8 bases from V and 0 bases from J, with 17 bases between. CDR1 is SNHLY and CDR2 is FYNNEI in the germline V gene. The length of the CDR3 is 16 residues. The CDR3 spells CASSRDNRFSGNTIYF. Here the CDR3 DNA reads TGTGCCAGCTCTAGGGACAATCGATTCTCTGGAAACACCATATATTTT.

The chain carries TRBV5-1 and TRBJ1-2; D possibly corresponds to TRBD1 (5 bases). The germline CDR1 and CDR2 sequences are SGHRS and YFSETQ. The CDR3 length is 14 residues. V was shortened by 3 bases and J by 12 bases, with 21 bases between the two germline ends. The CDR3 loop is CASSSDRASLVHTF. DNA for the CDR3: TGCGCCAGCAGCTCCGACAGAGCCTCCTTGGTCCACACCTTC.

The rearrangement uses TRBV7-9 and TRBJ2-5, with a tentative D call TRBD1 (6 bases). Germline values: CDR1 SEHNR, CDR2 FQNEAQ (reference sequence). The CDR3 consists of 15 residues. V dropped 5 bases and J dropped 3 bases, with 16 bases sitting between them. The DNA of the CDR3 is TGTGCCAGCAGCCGAGGGGGACACGGAAAAGAGACCCAGTACTTC. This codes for CASSRGGHGKETQYF.

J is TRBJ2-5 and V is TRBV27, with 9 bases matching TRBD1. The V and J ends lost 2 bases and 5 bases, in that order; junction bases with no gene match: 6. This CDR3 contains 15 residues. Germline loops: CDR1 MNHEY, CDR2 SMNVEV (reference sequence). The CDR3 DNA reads TGTGCCAGCAGTTTAGGGGTGGGACAGGGTGAGACCCAGTACTTC. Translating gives CASSLGVGQGETQYF.

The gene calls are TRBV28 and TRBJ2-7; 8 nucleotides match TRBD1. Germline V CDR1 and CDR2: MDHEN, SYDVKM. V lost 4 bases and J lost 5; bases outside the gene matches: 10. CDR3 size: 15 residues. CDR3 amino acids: CASSSPGGAGNEQYF. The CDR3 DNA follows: TGTGCCAGCAGTTCCCCAGGGGGCGCGGGCAACGAGCAGTACTTC.

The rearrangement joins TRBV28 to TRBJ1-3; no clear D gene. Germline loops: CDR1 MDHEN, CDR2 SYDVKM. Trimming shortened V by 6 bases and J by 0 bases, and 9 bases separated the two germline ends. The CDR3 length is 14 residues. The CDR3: CASSNSISGNTIYF. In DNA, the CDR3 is TGTGCCAGCAGCAACAGCATCTCTGGAAACACCATATATTTT.

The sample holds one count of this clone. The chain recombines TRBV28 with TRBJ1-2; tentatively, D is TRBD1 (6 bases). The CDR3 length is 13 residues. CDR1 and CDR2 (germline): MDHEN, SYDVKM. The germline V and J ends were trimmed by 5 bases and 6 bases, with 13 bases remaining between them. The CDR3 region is CASSATGLNGYTF. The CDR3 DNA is TGTGCCAGCAGTGCAACAGGGCTTAATGGCTACACCTTC.